Listed here are 8 T cell receptor beta chains from one sample, sequenced in a study of identical twins (dated by TCRdb to 2015 to 2016). Library construction relied on 5' RACE. Instrument on record: Illumina HiSeq 2000. The raw public reads went through TCRdb reprocessing: fastp at Q25, MiXCR clone calling, in-frame beta chains kept. Every distinct CDR3 protein forms one entry, paired with its most common genes and DNA. Counted in this sample were hundreds of thousands of distinct CDR3 sequences; roughly 24% of them appeared once. Just under 3% of the sample is taken by the ten largest. The same specimen was also included in a second study, on T cells expressing NK-cell markers.

The source material was CD4+ T cells sorted from blood. The receptors were sampled from a woman under 30 in good health.

This clonotype was recorded a few times. This rearrangement joins TRBV20-1 to TRBJ1-1, with a tentative D call TRBD1 (6 bases). Germline loops: CDR1 DFQATT, CDR2 SNEGSKA (reference sequence). The V end lost 0 bases, the J end lost 1 base, and 12 bases lay between the germline ends. The CDR3 is made up of 15 amino acids. DNA of the CDR3: TGCAGTGCTAGAGATCAACCAGGGGCGAACACTGAAGCTTTCTTT. Protein: CSARDQPGANTEAFF.

This clonotype has only a few counts. The gene calls are TRBV20-1 and TRBJ2-7, with D possibly being TRBD1 (6 bases). V dropped 0 bases and J dropped 5 bases, with 17 bases sitting between them. Per the germline V gene, CDR1 is DFQATT and CDR2 is SNEGSKA (reference sequence). The CDR3 totals 15 residues. The DNA of the CDR3 is TGCAGTGCTAGAGACCCTGTACAGGGCCAACACGAGCAGTACTTC. Translation gives CSARDPVQGQHEQYF.

This clonotype appeared a few times. This sequence joins TRBV20-1 and TRBJ1-2; 9 bases are shared with TRBD1. V dropped 6 bases and J dropped 6; count of bases not matched to a gene: 5. This CDR3 region has 12 residues. The germline gives CDR1 DFQATT, CDR2 SNEGSKA (reference sequence). In nucleotides, the CDR3 is TGCAGTGCCACGGGACAGGGAAATGGCTACACCTTC. Its protein is CSATGQGNGYTF.

The chain carries TRBV12-3 or TRBV12-4 and TRBJ2-7; 8 bases agree with TRBD2. This CDR3 has 12 amino acids. Trimming took 5 bases from V and 9 from J; bases not matched to a gene: 6. DNA for the CDR3: TGTGCCAGCAGTCTATCGGGGGGGGTGCAGTACTTC. Protein product: CASSLSGGVQYF.

This clonotype has only a few counts. The DNA of the CDR3 is TGTGCCAGCAGCTTAGCGGCGGGTGCAGATACGCAGTATTTT. Translation gives CASSLAAGADTQYF. V usage is TRBV7-9 and J usage is TRBJ2-3; maybe TRBD2 (5 bases). Looked up from germline, CDR1 is SEHNR and CDR2 is FQNEAQ (reference sequence). V was cut by 0 bases and J by 4 bases, with 8 bases left in between. The CDR3 runs to 14 residues.

This clonotype was observed a handful of times. The chain joins TRBV11-1 to TRBJ2-5; perhaps TRBD2 as D (5 bases). Per germline, CDR1 SGHAT and CDR2 FQDESV (reference sequence). V gave up 2 bases and J gave up 0 bases, with 19 bases separating them. This CDR3 contains 18 residues. The CDR3, as DNA: TGTGCCAGCAGCTTATGGGTCGGGGTCGGACCGAACCAAGAGACCCAGTACTTC. It specifies CASSLWVGVGPNQETQYF.

This clonotype showed up just a few times. The V gene is TRBV7-9, the J gene TRBJ1-2; 10 nucleotides match TRBD1. The germline V gene encodes CDR1 SEHNR and CDR2 FQNEAQ (reference sequence). This CDR3 comprises 15 residues. V trimming: 2 bases; J trimming: 2 bases; junction bases outside the gene matches: 2. DNA of the CDR3: TGTGCCAGCAGCTTATCGGGACAGGGGAACTATGGCTACACCTTC. It translates to CASSLSGQGNYGYTF.

This chain uses TRBV11-3 with TRBJ2-7, with D perhaps being TRBD1 or TRBD2 (5 bases each). The CDR3 sequence is 14 residues long. Germline-derived CDR1 and CDR2 are SGHNT and YENEEA. V lost 7 bases to trimming and J lost 0 bases, with 13 bases between them. CDR3 nucleotides: TGTGCCAGCACCCCCGGGACGCCCTCCTACGAGCAGTACTTC. It specifies CASTPGTPSYEQYF. The full variable domain, rest sourced from reference TRBV11-3 and TRBJ2-7, is EAGVVQSPRYKIIEKKQPVAFWCNPISGHNTLYWYLQNLGQGPELLIRYENEEAVDDSQLPKDRFSAERLKGVDSTLKIQPAELGDSAVYLCASTPGTPSYEQYFGPGTRLTVT.